The TCR beta chain described here comes from a study of cytomegalovirus exposure and HLA in healthy donors. Findings of the study overall: There were 150 to 200 TCR beta chains listed as cytomegalovirus-associated. In an earlier analysis, in roughly 600 donors, most V segments appeared productive either ~90% or ~30% of the time. Accurate predictions that matched the HLA-A and HLA-B alleles of most subjects were reportedly made from TCR beta sequences.

Of note for this clone: The antigen remains undetermined.

The CDR3 runs 17 residues. Germline V gives CDR1 LGHNA, CDR2 YNFKEQ. V shed 4 bases and J 2 bases; nucleotides not matched to a gene: 9. Use of 60 Vbeta and 13 Jbeta primers characterized the PCR. Clones were read by immunoSEQ multiplex PCR, and TCRdb kept only the in-frame ones, dropping some. The sample consists of roughly 200,000 clones, about 88% of them appearing once. This rearrangement joins TRBV4-2 to TRBJ2-3, with 10 bases matching TRBD2. The sequence came from a woman aged 30 to 39 in good health and CMV-seronegative. The sequencing input was PBMCs. CDR3 sequence: CASSLTLAGGSTDTQYF. The CDR3 DNA sequence: TGTGCCAGCAGCCTCACATTAGCGGGAGGTTCCACAGATACGCAGTATTTT.